Each of the 26 T cell receptor beta chains below was sequenced from the same sample in a study of OX40 agonist ivuxolimab in advanced cancers. Clones were sequenced by immunoSEQ multiplex PCR, and TCRdb holds only the in-frame ones, with some missing. Altogether about 69,000 clones are present, around 87% being singletons, with the ten largest covering about 11%. The source was CD4+ or CD8+ T cells sorted from blood, collected in a trial of the OX40 agonist ivuxolimab. These TCRs come from an adult with an advanced solid tumor such as melanoma, head and neck, liver or kidney cancer.

DNA of the CDR3: TGTGCCAGCATCCTGGCTGGCACCAATGAGCAGTTCTTC. Its protein is CASILAGTNEQFF. This chain uses TRBV28 with TRBJ2-1; no reliable D call. The germline V gene has CDR1 MDHEN and CDR2 SYDVKM. Trimming removed 7 bases at V and 6 bases at J, with 13 bases between. The CDR3 length is 13 residues.

This chain uses TRBV11-2 with TRBJ2-7; 9 nucleotides agree with TRBD1. This CDR3 is 15 amino acids long. Per the germline V gene, CDR1 is SGHAT and CDR2 is FQNNGV. Losses at the gene ends were 1 base for V and 5 bases for J; bases not matched to a gene: 6. CDR3 residues: CASSLGAGQGNEQYF. As DNA, the CDR3 is TGTGCCAGCAGCTTAGGGGCGGGACAGGGTAACGAGCAGTACTTC.

V usage is TRBV19 and J usage is TRBJ1-2; 7 bases map to TRBD1. The germline V gene encodes CDR1 LNHDA and CDR2 SQIVND (reference sequence). The CDR3 loop spans 13 amino acids. J was trimmed by 4 bases and V by 5 bases; bases with no gene match: 4. DNA for the CDR3: TGTGCCAGTAGTGCGGGACAGTCCTATGGCTACACCTTC. Residues: CASSAGQSYGYTF.

The chain links TRBV28 to TRBJ2-7; perhaps TRBD1 as D (6 bases). The CDR3 is 15 residues long. V was pared by 6 bases and J by 9 bases, with 24 bases between. CDR1 MDHEN and CDR2 SYDVKM come from the germline V gene. The CDR3 protein is CASSLGGSLRALQYF. The CDR3 DNA follows: TGTGCCAGCAGCCTAGGGGGATCTCTACGAGCTCTGCAGTACTTC.

The chain joins TRBV15 to TRBJ2-7; D is unclear. This CDR3 comprises 14 residues. Germline loops: CDR1 LNHNV, CDR2 YYDKDF (reference sequence). V was clipped by 0 bases and J by 4 bases, with 10 bases between them. CDR3 sequence: CATSRDRVSYEQYF. Written as DNA, the CDR3 is TGTGCCACCAGCAGAGATCGGGTCTCATACGAGCAGTACTTC.

This sequence joins TRBV4-1 and TRBJ1-3; possibly TRBD1 for D (6 bases). This CDR3 contains 14 residues. The V gene lost 3 bases and the J gene lost 4 bases, with 10 bases spanning the gap. Germline-derived CDR1 and CDR2 are MGHRA and YSYEKL. In DNA, the CDR3 is TGCGCCAGCAGCCATCCGGGGGCCGGAAACACCATATATTTT. Protein product: CASSHPGAGNTIYF.

The J gene is TRBJ1-3, the V gene TRBV5-1; D is undetermined. The CDR3 is 17 amino acids. Germline CDR1 SGHRS, CDR2 YFSETQ. The V end was cut by 0 bases, the J end by 0 bases, with 13 bases between. CDR3 sequence (DNA): TGCGCCAGCAGCTTGGGTTCTGGTCCGTCCTCTGGAAACACCATATATTTT. This sequence encodes CASSLGSGPSSGNTIYF.

The chain has TRBV19 and TRBJ1-5; no clear D gene. CDR3 length: 13 residues. From germline, CDR1 is LNHDA and CDR2 SQIVND (reference sequence). The V and J ends lost 5 bases and 2 bases respectively, with 7 bases between them. CDR3 nucleotide sequence: TGTGCCAGTAGTCGTGTGGGCAATCAGCCCCAGCATTTT. It is translated as CASSRVGNQPQHF.

The chain carries TRBV27 and TRBJ2-2; 14 nucleotides match TRBD2. The CDR3 is 18 amino acids. V gave up 1 base and J gave up 6 bases; unmatched junction bases: 7. The germline CDR1 and CDR2 sequences are MNHEY and SMNVEV (reference sequence). CDR3 bases: TGTGCCAGCAGTTTATGGGGACTAGCGGGAGAAGGCTCCGGGGAGCTGTTTTTT. Residues: CASSLWGLAGEGSGELFF.

V usage is TRBV6-5 and J usage is TRBJ2-7; the match to TRBD2 covers 8 bases. Germline values: CDR1 MNHEY, CDR2 SVGAGI. With 1 base clipped from V and 1 base from J, the junction kept 6 bases outside the gene matches. The CDR3 loop spans 16 amino acids. CDR3 region: CASSYWSGSGSYEQYF. Here the CDR3 DNA reads TGTGCCAGCAGTTACTGGAGCGGGAGTGGGTCCTACGAGCAGTACTTC.

About this clone itself: The sample contains more than one DNA sequence encoding this CDR3. The J gene is TRBJ1-4, the V gene TRBV28; no reliable D call. Trimming shortened V by 2 bases and J by 2 bases, and 6 bases separated the two germline ends. CDR3 length: 14 amino acids. The germline gives CDR1 MDHEN, CDR2 SYDVKM. In DNA, the CDR3 is TGTGCCAGCAGTTTAGGGTTTACTAATGAAAAACTGTTTTTT. The encoded protein is CASSLGFTNEKLFF.

The chain recombines TRBV4-3 with TRBJ2-5, with D possibly called TRBD1 or TRBD2 (7 bases each). The ends were cut back, 4 bases at V and 5 bases at J, with 17 bases in the middle. Germline lookup yields CDR1 LGHNA and CDR2 YSLEER. This CDR3 comprises 15 residues. Here the CDR3 reads CASSLGGGGTETQYF. For the CDR3, the DNA is TGCGCCAGCAGCCTGGGGGGAGGGGGCACGGAGACCCAGTACTTC.

This sequence joins TRBV11-3 and TRBJ2-5; 8 bases agree with TRBD1. This CDR3 is 13 amino acids long. The germline V gene encodes CDR1 SGHNT and CDR2 YENEEA. The ends lost 6 bases at V and 1 base at J; junction bases unmatched: 1. The CDR3 here is CASSTGGQETQYF. The CDR3 bases are TGTGCCAGCAGTACAGGGGGCCAAGAGACCCAGTACTTC.

In this sample, this clone turned up once. The V and J genes are TRBV28 and TRBJ1-1; D unclear. V was cut by 3 bases and J by 4 bases, with 12 bases left in between. Germline V gene lookup returns CDR1 MDHEN and CDR2 SYDVKM. CDR3 length: 14 amino acids. The CDR3 DNA reads TGTGCCAGCAGTTTCAAGGTCAAGGGCACTGAAGCTTTCTTT. Protein: CASSFKVKGTEAFF.

As DNA, the CDR3 is TGTGCCAGCAGAGGAGCGGGAGGCAACACCGGGGAGCTGTTTTTT. Residues: CASRGAGGNTGELFF. The chain carries TRBV6-5 and TRBJ2-2, with 9 bases matching TRBD2. CDR1 is MNHEY, CDR2 SVGAGI, per germline. This CDR3 spans 15 amino acids. Trimming at V came to 6 bases and at J to 2 bases, leaving 4 bases not matched to a gene.

The chain is built from TRBV6-6 and TRBJ1-5, with D tentatively TRBD1 (6 bases). V was clipped by 7 bases and J by 0 bases, with 13 bases between them. This CDR3 contains 15 residues. Germline V gives CDR1 MNHNY, CDR2 SVGAGI (reference sequence). The CDR3 DNA reads as TGTGCCAGCAAAGGCGACAGGATTAGCAATCAGCCCCAGCATTTT. Amino acids: CASKGDRISNQPQHF.

V gene TRBV28 combines with J gene TRBJ1-2; D remains unclear. V was shortened by 8 bases and J by 8 bases, with 12 bases between the two germline ends. Germline V gives CDR1 MDHEN, CDR2 SYDVKM. There are 11 residues in the CDR3. CDR3 amino acids: CASLRPGGYTF. CDR3 coding DNA: TGTGCCAGCTTAAGGCCGGGAGGCTACACCTTC.

The chain joins TRBV7-8 to TRBJ1-1; no clear D gene. The CDR3 has 13 residues. CDR1 SGHVS and CDR2 FQNEAQ come from the germline V gene. Trimming pared 5 bases from V and 2 bases from J, leaving 9 bases between. The CDR3 bases are TGTGCCAGCAGCGTCCGGGGAAACACTGAAGCTTTCTTT. This translates into CASSVRGNTEAFF.

The chain is built from TRBV28 and TRBJ2-1, with 8 bases that match TRBD1. The germline V gene encodes CDR1 MDHEN and CDR2 SYDVKM. V trimming: 4 bases; J trimming: 7 bases; junction bases outside the gene matches: 9. CDR3 length: 15 residues. The CDR3 here is CASSSGQVRLNEQFF. In DNA, the CDR3 is TGTGCCAGCAGTTCGGGACAGGTTCGGTTGAATGAGCAGTTCTTC.

The V and J genes are TRBV28 and TRBJ2-4, with 8 bases identical to TRBD1. The CDR3 is 15 residues long. The germline CDR1 and CDR2 sequences are MDHEN and SYDVKM. With 5 bases clipped from V and 7 bases from J, the junction kept 10 bases outside the gene matches. For the CDR3, the DNA is TGTGCCAGCAGTCCTTGGACAGGGAAGGCTAACATTCAGTACTTC. Translating gives CASSPWTGKANIQYF.

The rearrangement links TRBV29-1 to TRBJ2-7; D may be TRBD1 or TRBD2 (6 bases each). From germline, CDR1 is SQVTM and CDR2 ANQGSEA. Trimming stripped 7 bases from V and 9 bases from J, with 22 bases between. The CDR3 contains 13 residues. CDR3 sequence reads: CSAGGGRGLGQYF. The CDR3 DNA reads as TGCAGCGCCGGAGGGGGGCGCGGGCTCGGGCAGTACTTC.

This chain connects TRBV29-1 to TRBJ2-7; a weak D match, TRBD1 (6 bases). Trimming took off 7 bases at V and 0 bases at J, with 10 bases between the two ends. This CDR3 has 12 residues. CDR1 and CDR2 (germline): SQVTM, ANQGSEA. The CDR3 sequence is CSAGQSSYEQYF. CDR3 coding DNA: TGCAGCGCTGGACAGAGCTCCTACGAGCAGTACTTC.

This clone was seen just once. The chain links TRBV28 to TRBJ2-4; 11 bases map to TRBD2. The V gene's germline CDR1 is MDHEN and CDR2 SYDVKM. The ends lost 6 bases at V and 0 bases at J; junction bases unmatched: 10. The CDR3 contains 18 residues. The CDR3 here is CASRPTSGGPLAKNIQYF. The CDR3 DNA reads as TGTGCCAGCAGACCCACTAGCGGGGGACCCCTAGCCAAAAACATTCAGTACTTC. The variable domain in full, completed from reference TRBV28 and TRBJ2-4, reads DVKVTQSSRYLVKRTGEKVFLECVQDMDHENMFWYRQDPGLGLRLIYFSYDVKMKEKGDIPEGYSVSREKKERFSLILESASTNQTSMYLCASRPTSGGPLAKNIQYFGAGTRLSVL.

This clone was seen only a few times. The chain is built from TRBV6-5 and TRBJ2-1, with D possibly matching TRBD1 (5 bases). This CDR3 has 15 residues. V lost 2 bases, J lost 6 bases, and 14 bases lay in between. CDR1 MNHEY and CDR2 SVGAGI come from the germline V gene. CDR3: CASSYGASSRNEQFF. In DNA, the CDR3 is TGTGCCAGCAGTTACGGGGCCTCAAGCCGCAATGAGCAGTTCTTC.

J is TRBJ2-5 and V is TRBV6-6, with D perhaps assigned TRBD1 or TRBD2 (5 bases each). The V gene lost 3 bases and the J gene lost 11 bases, with 19 bases spanning the gap. This CDR3 comprises 14 residues. CDR1 is MNHNY and CDR2 is SVGAGI in the germline V gene (reference sequence). CDR3 region: CASSYMQGSREQYF. The DNA for the CDR3 is TGTGCCAGCAGTTATATGCAGGGCTCGAGGGAGCAGTACTTC.

The chain is built from TRBV27 and TRBJ1-4; 8 nucleotides align to TRBD1. The germline CDR1 and CDR2 sequences are MNHEY and SMNVEV (reference sequence). The CDR3 has 12 residues. Losses at the gene ends were 8 bases for V and 10 bases for J; bases not matched to a gene: 6. The CDR3 loop is CASSGTGGKLFF. The CDR3 bases are TGTGCCAGCTCCGGGACAGGCGGAAAACTGTTTTTT. Supplemented by reference TRBV27 and TRBJ1-4, the full variable domain reads EAQVTQNPRYLITVTGKKLTVTCSQNMNHEYMSWYRQDPGLGLRQIYYSMNVEVTDKGDVPEGYKVSRKEKRNFPLILESPSPNQTSLYFCASSGTGGKLFFGSGTQLSVL.